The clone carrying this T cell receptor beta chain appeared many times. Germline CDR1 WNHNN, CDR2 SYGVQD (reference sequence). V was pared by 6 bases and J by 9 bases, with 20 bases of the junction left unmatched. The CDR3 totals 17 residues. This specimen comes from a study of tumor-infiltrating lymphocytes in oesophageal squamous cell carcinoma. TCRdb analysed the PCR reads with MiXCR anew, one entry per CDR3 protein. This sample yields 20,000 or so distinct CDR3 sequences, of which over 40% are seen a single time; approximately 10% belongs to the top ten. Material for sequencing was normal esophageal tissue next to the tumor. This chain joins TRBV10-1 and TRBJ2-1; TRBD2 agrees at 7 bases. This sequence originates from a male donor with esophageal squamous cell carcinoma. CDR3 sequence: CASSYQRPGSRGVEQFF. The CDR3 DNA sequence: TGCGCCAGCAGCTACCAACGACCGGGCTCCCGGGGGGTTGAGCAGTTCTTC.